Sequencing of this TCR beta chain was carried out in a study of cytomegalovirus exposure and HLA in healthy donors. Study-wide background: A previous analysis identified approximately 120 million unique TCR beta sequences derived from about 180 million T cells.

Broader study findings: Near-uniform donor sequencing depth was presumed by presence/absence analyses. For TCR beta chains, V- and J-gene trimming was later linked to a missense DCLRE1C variant.

PCR primers comprised 60 Vbeta and 13 Jbeta primers. TCRdb keeps only in-frame clones here, not all; method: immunoSEQ multiplex PCR. The table shows approximately 120,000 clones, with around 85% occurring only once. Per germline, CDR1 SGHRS and CDR2 YFSETQ. This CDR3 comprises 15 residues. V lost 4 bases to trimming and J lost 5 bases, with 16 bases between them. A remark on this clone: What it binds is unknown.

Sequenced: PBMCs. The rearrangement uses TRBV5-1 and TRBJ1-5; perhaps TRBD1 as D (6 bases). The source is a man aged 18 to 29 in good health and CMV-seropositive. CDR3 nucleotide sequence: TGCGCCAGCAGCACTGGGGGGGCTCAGGATCAGCCCCAGCATTTT. It translates to CASSTGGAQDQPQHF.